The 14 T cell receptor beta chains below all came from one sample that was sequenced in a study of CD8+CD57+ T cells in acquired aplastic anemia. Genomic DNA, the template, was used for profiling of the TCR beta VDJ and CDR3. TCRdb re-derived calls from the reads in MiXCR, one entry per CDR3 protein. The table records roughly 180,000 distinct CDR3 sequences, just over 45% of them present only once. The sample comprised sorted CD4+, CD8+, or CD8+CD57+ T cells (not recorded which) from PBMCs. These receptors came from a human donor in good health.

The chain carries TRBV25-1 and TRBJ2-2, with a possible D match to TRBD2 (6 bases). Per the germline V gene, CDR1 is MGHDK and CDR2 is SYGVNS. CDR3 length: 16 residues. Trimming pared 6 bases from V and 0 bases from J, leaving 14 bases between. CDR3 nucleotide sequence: TGTGCCAGCAGCTTATATCGGGGGACGAACACCGGGGAGCTGTTTTTT. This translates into CASSLYRGTNTGELFF.

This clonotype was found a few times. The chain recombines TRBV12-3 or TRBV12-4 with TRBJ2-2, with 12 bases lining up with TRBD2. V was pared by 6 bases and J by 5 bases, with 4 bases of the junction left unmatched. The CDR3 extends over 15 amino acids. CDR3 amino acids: CASSRLAGVTGELFF. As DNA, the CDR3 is TGTGCCAGCAGCAGACTAGCGGGAGTTACCGGGGAGCTGTTTTTT.

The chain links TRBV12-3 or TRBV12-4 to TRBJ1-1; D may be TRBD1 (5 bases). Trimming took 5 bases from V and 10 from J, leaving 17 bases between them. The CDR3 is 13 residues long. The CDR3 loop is CASSTPGPGGAFF. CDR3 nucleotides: TGTGCCAGCAGTACCCCAGGACCCGGGGGAGCTTTCTTT.

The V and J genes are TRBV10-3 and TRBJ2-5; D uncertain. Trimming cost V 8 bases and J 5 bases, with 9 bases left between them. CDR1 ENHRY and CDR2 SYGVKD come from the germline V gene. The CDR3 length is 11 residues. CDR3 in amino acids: CAILSAETQYF. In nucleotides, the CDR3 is TGTGCCATCTTATCAGCTGAGACCCAGTACTTC.

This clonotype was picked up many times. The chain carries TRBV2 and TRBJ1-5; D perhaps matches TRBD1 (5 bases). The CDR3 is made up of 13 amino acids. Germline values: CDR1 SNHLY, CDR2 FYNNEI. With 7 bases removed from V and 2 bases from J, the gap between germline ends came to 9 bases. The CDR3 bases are TGTGCCAGCAACCAGGGTCGCAATCAGCCCCAGCATTTT. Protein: CASNQGRNQPQHF.

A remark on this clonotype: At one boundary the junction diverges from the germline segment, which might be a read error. The CDR3 region has the DNA TGTGCTAGCAGTGCACCGACTAGCGGGAGGGCCGCAGATACGCAGTATTTT. This codes for CASSAPTSGRAADTQYF. The V gene is TRBV7-7, the J gene TRBJ2-3; 14 nucleotides agree with TRBD2. CDR3 size: 17 residues. Germline CDR1 SSHAT, CDR2 FNYEAQ (reference sequence).

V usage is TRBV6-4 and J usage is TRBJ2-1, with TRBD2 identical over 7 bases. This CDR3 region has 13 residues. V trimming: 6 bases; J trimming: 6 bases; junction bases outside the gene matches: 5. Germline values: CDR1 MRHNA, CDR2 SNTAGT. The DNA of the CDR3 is TGTGCCAGCAGCCCCGGGACTACCAATGAGCAGTTCTTC. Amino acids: CASSPGTTNEQFF.

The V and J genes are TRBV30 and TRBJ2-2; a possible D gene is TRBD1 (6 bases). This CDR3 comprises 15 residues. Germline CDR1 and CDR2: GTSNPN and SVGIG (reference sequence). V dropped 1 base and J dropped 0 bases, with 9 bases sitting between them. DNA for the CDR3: TGTGCCTGGAGTGCACAGGGCACGAACACCGGGGAGCTGTTTTTT. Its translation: CAWSAQGTNTGELFF.

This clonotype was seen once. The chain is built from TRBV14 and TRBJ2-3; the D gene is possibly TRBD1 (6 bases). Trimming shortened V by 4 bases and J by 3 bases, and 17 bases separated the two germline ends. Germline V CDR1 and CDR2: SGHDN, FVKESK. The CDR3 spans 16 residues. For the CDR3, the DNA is TGTGCCAGCAGCCCCTCCCAGGACAGTAGAACAGATACGCAGTATTTT. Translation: CASSPSQDSRTDTQYF. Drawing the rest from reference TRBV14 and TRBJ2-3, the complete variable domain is EAGVTQFPSHSVIEKGQTVTLRCDPISGHDNLYWYRRVMGKEIKFLLHFVKESKQDESGMPNNRFLAERTGGTYSTLKVQPAELEDSGVYFCASSPSQDSRTDTQYFGPGTRLTVL.

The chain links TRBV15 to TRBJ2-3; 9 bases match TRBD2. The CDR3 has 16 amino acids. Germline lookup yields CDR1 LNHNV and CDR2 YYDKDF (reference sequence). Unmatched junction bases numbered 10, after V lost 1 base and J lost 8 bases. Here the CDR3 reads CATSRATSGSLGTQYF. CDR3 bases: TGTGCCACCAGCAGAGCGACTAGCGGAAGCTTGGGTACGCAGTATTTT.

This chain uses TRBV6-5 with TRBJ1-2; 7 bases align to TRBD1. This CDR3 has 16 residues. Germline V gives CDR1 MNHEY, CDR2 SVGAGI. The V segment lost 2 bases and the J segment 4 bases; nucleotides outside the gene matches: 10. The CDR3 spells CASSYTTRDSFYGYTF. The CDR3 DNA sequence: TGTGCCAGCAGTTACACTACTAGGGACAGTTTCTATGGCTACACCTTC.

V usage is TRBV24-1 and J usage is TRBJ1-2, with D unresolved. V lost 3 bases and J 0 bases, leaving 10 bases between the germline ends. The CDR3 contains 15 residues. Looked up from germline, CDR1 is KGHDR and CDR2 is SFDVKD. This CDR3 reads CATSDGRWTNYGYTF. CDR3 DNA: TGTGCCACCAGTGATGGGCGGTGGACTAACTATGGCTACACCTTC.

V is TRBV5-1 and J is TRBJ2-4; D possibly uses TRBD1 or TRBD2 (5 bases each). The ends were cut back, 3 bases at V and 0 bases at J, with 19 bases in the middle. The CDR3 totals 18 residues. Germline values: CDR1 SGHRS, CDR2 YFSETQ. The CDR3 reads CASSSFVPGRGAKNIQYF. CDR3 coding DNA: TGCGCCAGCAGCTCGTTTGTCCCGGGACGGGGAGCCAAAAACATTCAGTACTTC. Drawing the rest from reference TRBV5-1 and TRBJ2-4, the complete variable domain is KAGVTQTPRYLIKTRGQQVTLSCSPISGHRSVSWYQQTPGQGLQFLFEYFSETQRNKGNFPGRFSGRQFSNSRSEMNVSTLELGDSALYLCASSSFVPGRGAKNIQYFGAGTRLSVL.

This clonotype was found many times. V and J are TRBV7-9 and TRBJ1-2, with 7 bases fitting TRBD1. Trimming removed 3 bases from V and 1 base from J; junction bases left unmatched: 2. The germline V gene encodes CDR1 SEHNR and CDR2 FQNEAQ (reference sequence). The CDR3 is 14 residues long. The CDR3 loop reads CASSLTGLNYGYTF. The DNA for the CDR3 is TGTGCCAGCAGCTTGACAGGGCTTAACTATGGCTACACCTTC.